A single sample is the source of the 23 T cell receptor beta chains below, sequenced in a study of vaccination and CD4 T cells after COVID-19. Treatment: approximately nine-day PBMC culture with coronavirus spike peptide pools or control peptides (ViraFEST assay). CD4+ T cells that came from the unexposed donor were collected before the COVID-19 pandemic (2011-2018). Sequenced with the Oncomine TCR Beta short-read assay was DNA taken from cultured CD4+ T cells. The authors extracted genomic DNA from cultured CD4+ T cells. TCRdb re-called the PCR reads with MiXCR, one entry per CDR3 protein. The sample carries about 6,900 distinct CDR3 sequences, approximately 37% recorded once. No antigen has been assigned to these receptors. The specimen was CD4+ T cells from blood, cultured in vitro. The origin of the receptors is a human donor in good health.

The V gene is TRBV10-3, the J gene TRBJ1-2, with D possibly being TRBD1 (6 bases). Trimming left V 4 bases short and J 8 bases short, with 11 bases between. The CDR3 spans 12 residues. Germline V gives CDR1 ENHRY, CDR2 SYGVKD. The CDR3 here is CAISGTASGYTF. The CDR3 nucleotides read TGTGCCATCAGTGGGACAGCTTCAGGCTACACCTTC.

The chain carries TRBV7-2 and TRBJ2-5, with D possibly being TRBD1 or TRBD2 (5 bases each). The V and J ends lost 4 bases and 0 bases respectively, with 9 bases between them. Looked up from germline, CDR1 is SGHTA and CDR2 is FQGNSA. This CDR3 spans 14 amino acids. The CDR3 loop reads CASSSGPNQETQYF. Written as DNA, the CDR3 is TGTGCCAGCAGCTCGGGACCAAACCAAGAGACCCAGTACTTC.

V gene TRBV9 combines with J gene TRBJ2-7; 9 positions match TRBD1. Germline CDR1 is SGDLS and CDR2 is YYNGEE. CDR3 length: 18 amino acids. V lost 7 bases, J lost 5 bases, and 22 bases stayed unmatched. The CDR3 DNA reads TGTGCCAGCTCCTACCACGGGACAGGGCCCCCGCGGGTGAACGAGCAGTACTTC. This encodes CASSYHGTGPPRVNEQYF.

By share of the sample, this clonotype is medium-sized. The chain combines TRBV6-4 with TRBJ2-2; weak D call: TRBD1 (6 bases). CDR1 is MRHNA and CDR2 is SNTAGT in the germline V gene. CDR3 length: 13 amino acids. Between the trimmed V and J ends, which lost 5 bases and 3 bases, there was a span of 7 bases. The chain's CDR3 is CASSNRDTGELFF. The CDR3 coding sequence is TGTGCCAGCAGTAACAGGGACACCGGGGAGCTGTTTTTT.

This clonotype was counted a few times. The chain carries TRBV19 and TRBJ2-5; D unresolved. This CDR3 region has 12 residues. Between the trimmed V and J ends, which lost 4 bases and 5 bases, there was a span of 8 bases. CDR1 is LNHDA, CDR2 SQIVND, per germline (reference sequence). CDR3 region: CASSRGGETQYF. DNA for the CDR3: TGTGCCAGTAGTAGGGGTGGGGAGACCCAGTACTTC.

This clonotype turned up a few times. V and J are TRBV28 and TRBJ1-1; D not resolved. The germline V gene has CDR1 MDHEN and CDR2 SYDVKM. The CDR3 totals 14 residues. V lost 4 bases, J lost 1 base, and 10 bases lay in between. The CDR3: CASSSPGRNTEAFF. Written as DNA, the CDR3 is TGTGCCAGCAGTTCACCTGGACGGAACACTGAAGCTTTCTTT.

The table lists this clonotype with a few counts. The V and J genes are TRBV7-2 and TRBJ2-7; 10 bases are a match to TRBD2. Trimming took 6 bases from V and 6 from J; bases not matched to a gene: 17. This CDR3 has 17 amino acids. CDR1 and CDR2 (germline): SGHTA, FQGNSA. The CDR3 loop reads CASRPQLSGRDLGEQYF. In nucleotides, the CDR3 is TGTGCCAGCAGACCCCAACTAAGCGGGAGGGATCTCGGCGAGCAGTACTTC.

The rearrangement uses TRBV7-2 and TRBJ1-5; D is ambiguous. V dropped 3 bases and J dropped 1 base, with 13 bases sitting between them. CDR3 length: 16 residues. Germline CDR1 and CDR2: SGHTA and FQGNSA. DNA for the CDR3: TGTGCCAGCAGCTTCTCCGGGAGTACGAGCAATCAGCCCCAGCATTTT. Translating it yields CASSFSGSTSNQPQHF.

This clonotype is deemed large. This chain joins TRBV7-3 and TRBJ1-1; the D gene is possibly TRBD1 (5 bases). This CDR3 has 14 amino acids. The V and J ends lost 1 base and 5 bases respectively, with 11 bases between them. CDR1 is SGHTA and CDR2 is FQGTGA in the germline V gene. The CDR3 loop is CASSLIHGGTEAFF. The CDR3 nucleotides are TGTGCCAGCAGCTTAATTCATGGGGGGACTGAAGCTTTCTTT.

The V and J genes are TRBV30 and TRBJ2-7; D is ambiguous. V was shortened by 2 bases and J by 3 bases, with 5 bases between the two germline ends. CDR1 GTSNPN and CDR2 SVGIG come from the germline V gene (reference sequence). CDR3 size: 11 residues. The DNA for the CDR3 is TGTGCCTGGAGTCCATACTACGAGCAGTACTTC. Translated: CAWSPYYEQYF.

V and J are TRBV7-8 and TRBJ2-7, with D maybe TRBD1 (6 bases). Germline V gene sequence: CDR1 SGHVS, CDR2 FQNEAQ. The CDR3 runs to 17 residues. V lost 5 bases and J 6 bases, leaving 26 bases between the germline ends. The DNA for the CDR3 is TGTGCCAGCAGCGGGCCTCAGTTACAGGGAGTTCGGCGCGAGCAGTACTTC. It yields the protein CASSGPQLQGVRREQYF.

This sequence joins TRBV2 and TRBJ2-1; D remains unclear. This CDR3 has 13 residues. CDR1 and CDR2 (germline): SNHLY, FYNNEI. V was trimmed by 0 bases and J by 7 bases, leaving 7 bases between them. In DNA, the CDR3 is TGTGCCAGCAGTGAAGCGGGCTGGAATGAGCAGTTCTTC. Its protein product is CASSEAGWNEQFF. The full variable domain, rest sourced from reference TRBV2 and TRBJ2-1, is EPEVTQTPSHQVTQMGQEVILRCVPISNHLYFYWYRQILGQKVEFLVSFYNNEISEKSEIFDDQFSVERPDGSNFTLKIRSTKLEDSAMYFCASSEAGWNEQFFGPGTRLTVL.

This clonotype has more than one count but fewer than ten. The CDR3 protein is CAVAGTGNEQYF. The CDR3 coding sequence is TGTGCCGTAGCCGGGACAGGGAACGAGCAGTACTTC. The V gene is TRBV10-3, the J gene TRBJ2-7; 9 bases match TRBD1. This CDR3 has 12 amino acids. Germline CDR1 and CDR2: ENHRY and SYGVKD. With 11 bases clipped from V and 5 bases from J, the junction kept 7 bases outside the gene matches.

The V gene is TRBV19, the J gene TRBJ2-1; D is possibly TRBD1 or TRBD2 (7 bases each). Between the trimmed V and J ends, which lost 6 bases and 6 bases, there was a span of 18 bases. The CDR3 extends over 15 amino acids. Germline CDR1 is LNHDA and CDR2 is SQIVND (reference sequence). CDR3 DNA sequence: TGTGCCAGTAGCAACTCAGGGGGGGTTGGCAATGAGCAGTTCTTC. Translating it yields CASSNSGGVGNEQFF. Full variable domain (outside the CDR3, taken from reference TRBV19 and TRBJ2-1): DGGITQSPKYLFRKEGQNVTLSCEQNLNHDAMYWYRQDPGQGLRLIYYSQIVNDFQKGDIAEGYSVSREKKESFPLTVTSAQKNPTAFYLCASSNSGGVGNEQFFGPGTRLTVL.

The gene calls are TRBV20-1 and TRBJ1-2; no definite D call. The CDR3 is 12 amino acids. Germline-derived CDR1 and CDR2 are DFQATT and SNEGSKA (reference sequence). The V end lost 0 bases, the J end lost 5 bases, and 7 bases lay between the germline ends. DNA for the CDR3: TGCAGTGCTAGAGATCATCAGTATGGCTACACCTTC. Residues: CSARDHQYGYTF.

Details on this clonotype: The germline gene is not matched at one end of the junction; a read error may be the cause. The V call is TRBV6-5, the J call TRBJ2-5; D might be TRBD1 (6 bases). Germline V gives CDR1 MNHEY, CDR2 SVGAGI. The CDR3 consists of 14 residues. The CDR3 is CASSHSARHRDRYF. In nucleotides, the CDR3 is TGTGCCAGCAGTCACTCCGCCAGACACAGGGATAGGTACTTC.

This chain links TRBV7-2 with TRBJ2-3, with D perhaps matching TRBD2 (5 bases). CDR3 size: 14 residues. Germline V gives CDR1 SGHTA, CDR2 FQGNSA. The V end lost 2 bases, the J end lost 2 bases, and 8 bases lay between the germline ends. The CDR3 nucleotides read TGTGCCAGCAGCTTATCACGGGACACAGATACGCAGTATTTT. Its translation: CASSLSRDTDTQYF.

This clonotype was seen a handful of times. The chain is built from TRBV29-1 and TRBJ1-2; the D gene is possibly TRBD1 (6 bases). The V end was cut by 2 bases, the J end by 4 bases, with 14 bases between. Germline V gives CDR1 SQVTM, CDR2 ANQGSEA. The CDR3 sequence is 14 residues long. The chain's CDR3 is CSVEPPGDLYGYTF. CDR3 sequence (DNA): TGCAGCGTTGAACCCCCAGGGGACCTCTATGGCTACACCTTC.

CDR3 region: CASSLGRGQGEQYF. The CDR3 coding sequence is TGTGCCAGCAGCTTAGGCAGGGGGCAGGGCGAGCAGTACTTC. V gene TRBV7-2 combines with J gene TRBJ2-7; 8 nucleotides line up with TRBD1. The germline V gene encodes CDR1 SGHTA and CDR2 FQGNSA. The trim removed 1 base at V and 6 bases at J, leaving 5 bases unmatched. This CDR3 region has 14 residues.

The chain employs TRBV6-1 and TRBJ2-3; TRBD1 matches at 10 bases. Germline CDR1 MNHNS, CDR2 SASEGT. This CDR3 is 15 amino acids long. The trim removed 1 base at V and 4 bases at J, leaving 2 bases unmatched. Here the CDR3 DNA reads TGTGCCAGCAGTGAAGGGGGGACAGGGGCAGATACGCAGTATTTT. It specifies CASSEGGTGADTQYF.

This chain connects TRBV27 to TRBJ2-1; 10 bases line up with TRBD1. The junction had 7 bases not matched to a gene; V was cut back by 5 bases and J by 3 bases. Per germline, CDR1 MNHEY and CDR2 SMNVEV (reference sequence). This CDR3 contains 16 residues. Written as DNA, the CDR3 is TGTGCCAGCAGTCCAACCGGGACAGGGGTCTACAATGAGCAGTTCTTC. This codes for CASSPTGTGVYNEQFF.

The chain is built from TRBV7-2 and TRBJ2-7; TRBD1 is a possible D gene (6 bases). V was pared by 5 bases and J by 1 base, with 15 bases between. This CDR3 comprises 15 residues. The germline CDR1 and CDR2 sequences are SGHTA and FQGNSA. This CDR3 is CASSRTWDTSYEQYF. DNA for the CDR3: TGTGCCAGCAGCCGCACCTGGGACACGTCCTACGAGCAGTACTTC.

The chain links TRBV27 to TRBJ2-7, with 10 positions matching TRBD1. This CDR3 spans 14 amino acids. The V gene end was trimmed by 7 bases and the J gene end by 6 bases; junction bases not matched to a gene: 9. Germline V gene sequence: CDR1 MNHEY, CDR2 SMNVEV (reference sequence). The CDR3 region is CASTSRQGATEQYF. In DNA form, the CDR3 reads TGTGCCAGCACCTCGAGACAGGGGGCGACCGAGCAGTACTTC.